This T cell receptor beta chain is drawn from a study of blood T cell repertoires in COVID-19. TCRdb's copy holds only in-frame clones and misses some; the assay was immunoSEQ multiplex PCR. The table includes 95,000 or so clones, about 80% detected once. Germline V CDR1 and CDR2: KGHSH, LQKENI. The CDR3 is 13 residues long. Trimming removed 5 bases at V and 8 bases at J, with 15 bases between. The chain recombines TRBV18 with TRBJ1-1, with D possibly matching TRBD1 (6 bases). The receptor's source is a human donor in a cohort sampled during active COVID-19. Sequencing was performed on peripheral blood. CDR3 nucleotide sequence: TGTGCCAGCTCAGTAGACAGGCTTTCCGAAGCTTTCTTT. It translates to CASSVDRLSEAFF.